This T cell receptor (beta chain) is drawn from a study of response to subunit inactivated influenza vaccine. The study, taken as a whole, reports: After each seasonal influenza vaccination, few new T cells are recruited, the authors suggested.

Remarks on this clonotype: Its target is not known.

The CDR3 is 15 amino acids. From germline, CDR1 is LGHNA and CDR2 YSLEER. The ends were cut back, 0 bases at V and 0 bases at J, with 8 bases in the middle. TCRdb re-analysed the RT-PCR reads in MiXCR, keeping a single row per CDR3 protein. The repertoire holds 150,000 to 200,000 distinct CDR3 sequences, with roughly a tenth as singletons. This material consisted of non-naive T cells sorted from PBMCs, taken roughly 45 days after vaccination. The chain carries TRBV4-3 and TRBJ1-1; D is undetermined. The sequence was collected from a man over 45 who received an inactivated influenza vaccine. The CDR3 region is CASSQDSGMNTEAFF. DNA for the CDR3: TGCGCCAGCAGCCAAGATTCCGGCATGAACACTGAAGCTTTCTTT.